These 30 T cell receptor beta chains were all obtained from the same sample, sequenced in a study of patients and donors after allogeneic stem cell transplantation. TCRdb passed the RT-PCR reads through MiXCR, listing each CDR3 protein once. The repertoire holds about 110,000 distinct CDR3 sequences, 35% seen once, with more than 25% in the top ten. Sequencing was performed on blood, either unsorted or a sorted T cell fraction (not recorded which). The origin of the receptors is a human donor who was either an allogeneic HSCT recipient or a stem cell or donor lymphocyte infusion donor (not recorded which). It is not recorded whose cells these are; they may come from a transplant donor.

The J gene is TRBJ1-3, the V gene TRBV6-6; D uncertain. Trimming left V 2 bases short and J 0 bases short, with 8 bases between. The CDR3 sequence is 15 residues long. CDR1 MNHNY and CDR2 SVGAGI come from the germline V gene (reference sequence). The CDR3 DNA sequence: TGTGCCAGCAGTTACGCGAGGAGCTCTGGAAACACCATATATTTT. It yields the protein CASSYARSSGNTIYF.

This clonotype was seen more than once but under ten times. The J gene is TRBJ2-5, the V gene TRBV29-1; D call uncertain. V was trimmed by 8 bases and J by 5 bases, leaving 15 bases between them. CDR1 and CDR2 from the germline V gene are SQVTM and ANQGSEA. The CDR3 runs to 12 residues. The CDR3 nucleotides are TGCAGCACTGCGACTTTTCGGGAGACCCAGTACTTC. Encoded protein: CSTATFRETQYF. The whole variable domain, filled in from reference TRBV29-1 and TRBJ2-5, reads SAVISQKPSRDICQRGTSLTIQCQVDSQVTMMFWYRQQPGQSLTLIATANQGSEATYESGFVIDKFPISRPNLTFSTLTVSNMSPEDSSIYLCSTATFRETQYFGPGTRLLVL.

CDR3 nucleotides: TGTGCCAGCAGGTGGAGAACTAGCACAGATACGCAGTATTTT. The encoded protein is CASRWRTSTDTQYF. The rearrangement joins TRBV12-3 or TRBV12-4 to TRBJ2-3; D not certain. The germline V and J ends were trimmed by 6 bases and 0 bases, with 10 bases remaining between them. The CDR3 spans 14 residues.

The CDR3 nucleotides read TGTGCCAGCAGATCCAGGGGAATGAACACTGAAGCTTTCTTT. It yields the protein CASRSRGMNTEAFF. V gene TRBV7-9 combines with J gene TRBJ1-1, with a tentative D call TRBD1 (6 bases). The CDR3 is 14 amino acids. Germline values: CDR1 SEHNR, CDR2 FQNEAQ (reference sequence). V lost 6 bases to trimming and J lost 0 bases, with 11 bases between them. Full variable domain (outside the CDR3, taken from reference TRBV7-9 and TRBJ1-1): DTGVSQNPRHKITKRGQNVTFRCDPISEHNRLYWYRQTLGQGPEFLTYFQNEAQLEKSRLLSDRFSAERPKGSFSTLEIQRTEQGDSAMYLCASRSRGMNTEAFFGQGTRLTVV.

This clonotype has only a few counts. This rearrangement joins TRBV12-3 or TRBV12-4 to TRBJ2-1, with TRBD2 matching over 9 bases. The V gene end was trimmed by 5 bases and the J gene end by 10 bases; junction bases not matched to a gene: 12. The CDR3 extends over 15 amino acids. The CDR3 loop is CASSLGGLAGLEQFF. CDR3 nucleotides: TGTGCCAGCAGTCTGGGGGGGCTAGCGGGATTGGAGCAGTTCTTC.

This clonotype was observed at least ten times. The gene calls are TRBV5-1 and TRBJ1-4; D might be TRBD1 (6 bases). Trimming took off 4 bases at V and 6 bases at J, with 13 bases between the two ends. Germline lookup yields CDR1 SGHRS and CDR2 YFSETQ. The CDR3 is 14 amino acids. CDR3 region: CASSATGRHEKLFF. DNA for the CDR3: TGCGCCAGCAGCGCAACAGGGAGGCATGAAAAACTGTTTTTT.

The chain is built from TRBV5-1 and TRBJ2-7; a possible D gene is TRBD1 (5 bases). The CDR3 runs 14 residues. CDR1 SGHRS and CDR2 YFSETQ come from the germline V gene. The V end was cut by 2 bases, the J end by 0 bases, with 9 bases between. CDR3 amino acids: CASSLQASSYEQYF. The CDR3 coding sequence is TGCGCCAGCAGCTTACAGGCTTCCTCCTACGAGCAGTACTTC.

This clonotype was seen only once. V is TRBV6-5 and J is TRBJ2-2, with 8 bases that match TRBD2. The ends lost 3 bases at V and 7 bases at J; junction bases unmatched: 7. Germline V gene lookup returns CDR1 MNHEY and CDR2 SVGAGI. This CDR3 comprises 15 residues. CDR3: CASSYQSGSVGELFF. The CDR3 DNA sequence: TGTGCCAGCAGTTATCAAAGCGGGAGTGTCGGGGAGCTGTTTTTT.

This clonotype has only a few counts. The chain is built from TRBV5-1 and TRBJ2-1; 9 bases align to TRBD1. The CDR3 has 14 residues. V was pared by 3 bases and J by 3 bases, with 1 base of the junction left unmatched. CDR1 is SGHRS and CDR2 is YFSETQ in the germline V gene. CDR3 protein: CASSWGQGYNEQFF. The DNA of the CDR3 is TGCGCCAGCAGCTGGGGACAGGGCTACAATGAGCAGTTCTTC.

The chain joins TRBV20-1 to TRBJ2-1; 13 nucleotides line up with TRBD2. With 6 bases clipped from V and 1 base from J, the junction kept 12 bases outside the gene matches. The germline V gene encodes CDR1 DFQATT and CDR2 SNEGSKA (reference sequence). CDR3 length: 18 amino acids. The CDR3 reads CSAPVRTSGSGSYNEQFF. Written as DNA, the CDR3 is TGCAGTGCCCCAGTCAGGACTAGCGGGAGTGGGTCCTACAATGAGCAGTTCTTC.

This clonotype occurred a few times. V gene TRBV7-9 combines with J gene TRBJ1-1; 7 nucleotides agree with TRBD1. In germline, CDR1 is SEHNR, CDR2 FQNEAQ (reference sequence). This CDR3 is built from 18 residues. J was trimmed by 1 base and V by 6 bases; bases with no gene match: 17. The CDR3 protein is CASRLSEKRDSSNTEAFF. As DNA, the CDR3 is TGTGCCAGCAGACTTAGCGAGAAGCGGGACAGCTCGAACACTGAAGCTTTCTTT.

There are many counts of this clonotype. The DNA for the CDR3 is TGCAGTGCTTCTAGGGGTTCACCCCTCCACTTT. It encodes CSASRGSPLHF. The rearrangement links TRBV20-1 to TRBJ1-6; tentatively, D is TRBD1 (5 bases). This CDR3 has 11 amino acids. V lost 5 bases and J lost 9, with 8 bases in between. Germline CDR1 DFQATT, CDR2 SNEGSKA (reference sequence).

This chain uses TRBV20-1 with TRBJ2-1; 9 bases agree with TRBD2. This CDR3 has 14 residues. V gave up 5 bases and J gave up 6 bases; unmatched junction bases: 8. The germline CDR1 and CDR2 sequences are DFQATT and SNEGSKA (reference sequence). CDR3 coding DNA: TGCAGTGCTCCCGGACTAGCGAGGGCCAATGAGCAGTTCTTC. It encodes CSAPGLARANEQFF.

The chain has TRBV15 and TRBJ1-1; 7 positions match TRBD1. CDR3 length: 14 amino acids. V lost 3 bases, J lost 6 bases, and 7 bases stayed unmatched. From germline, CDR1 is LNHNV and CDR2 YYDKDF (reference sequence). CDR3 DNA: TGTGCCACCAGCAGTCGACAGGGTAGCCCTGAAGCTTTCTTT. Amino acids: CATSSRQGSPEAFF.

For this clonotype: At one end, the junction sequence differs from germline, possibly due to a read error. This sequence joins TRBV6-5 and TRBJ2-3; D gene ambiguous. Germline values: CDR1 MNHEY, CDR2 SVGAGI. CDR3 length: 11 residues. In DNA, the CDR3 is TGTGCCAGCAGTCGTAAGGATACGCAGAATTTT. It is translated as CASSRKDTQNF.

The CDR3 nucleotides are TGTGCCAGCAGGGTGAACACTGAAGCTTTCTTT. Residues: CASRVNTEAFF. V is TRBV2 and J is TRBJ1-1; unclear D gene. The germline V gene has CDR1 SNHLY and CDR2 FYNNEI. V was clipped by 6 bases and J by 0 bases, with 2 bases between them. CDR3 size: 11 residues.

This chain connects TRBV12-3 or TRBV12-4 to TRBJ2-1, with 11 bases lining up with TRBD2. Germline trimming cut 4 bases from V and 6 bases from J; bases unmatched to any gene: 11. This CDR3 contains 17 residues. This CDR3 is CASSWGPSGRWGNEQFF. CDR3 DNA: TGTGCCAGCAGTTGGGGACCTAGCGGGAGGTGGGGCAATGAGCAGTTCTTC.

The rearrangement uses TRBV6-2 or TRBV6-3 and TRBJ2-7, with 7 bases identical to TRBD2. The CDR3 length is 14 residues. V was clipped by 7 bases and J by 3 bases; unmatched bases: 9. CDR1 is MNHEY, CDR2 SVGEGT, per germline. The CDR3 reads CASNSGLVDYEQYF. The CDR3 bases are TGTGCCAGCAACTCCGGACTAGTTGACTACGAGCAGTACTTC.

This clonotype was detected only a few times. The rearrangement joins TRBV10-3 to TRBJ2-5; 13 bases agree with TRBD2. This CDR3 is built from 17 residues. Looked up from germline, CDR1 is ENHRY and CDR2 is SYGVKD. Unmatched junction bases numbered 6, after V lost 3 bases and J lost 2 bases. CDR3 protein: CAISDPGLAGKQETQYF. In DNA form, the CDR3 reads TGTGCCATCAGTGATCCGGGACTAGCGGGAAAGCAAGAGACCCAGTACTTC.

This chain links TRBV20-1 with TRBJ2-7; the match to TRBD2 covers 9 bases. From germline, CDR1 is DFQATT and CDR2 SNEGSKA (reference sequence). The CDR3 contains 14 residues. The ends lost 3 bases at V and 2 bases at J; junction bases unmatched: 5. The CDR3 bases are TGCAGTGCTAGCCCTGGACTAGCGCCCTACGAGCAGTACTTC. Translating gives CSASPGLAPYEQYF.

This clonotype has just a few counts. The V call is TRBV10-3, the J call TRBJ1-2; D remains unclear. The V gene lost 1 base and the J gene lost 5 bases, with 5 bases spanning the gap. Germline CDR1 reads ENHRY; CDR2 reads SYGVKD. There are 12 residues in the CDR3. CDR3 DNA: TGTGCCATCAGTGAGTTTGGGTATGGCTACACCTTC. As protein: CAISEFGYGYTF.

The J gene is TRBJ2-2, the V gene TRBV29-1; D not resolved. Germline CDR1 and CDR2: SQVTM and ANQGSEA. V was cut by 8 bases and J by 4 bases, with 11 bases left in between. The CDR3 sequence is 12 residues long. CDR3 loop: CSITGPTGELFF. For the CDR3, the DNA is TGCAGCATTACTGGTCCCACCGGGGAGCTGTTTTTT.

The rearrangement uses TRBV6-2 or TRBV6-3 and TRBJ1-5; D is unclear. This CDR3 is built from 14 residues. Trimming removed 7 bases at V and 6 bases at J, with 16 bases between. Germline CDR1 reads MNHEY; CDR2 reads SVGEGT. CDR3 sequence reads: CASTKSAESQPQHF. Here the CDR3 DNA reads TGTGCCAGCACCAAAAGTGCAGAGAGTCAGCCCCAGCATTTT.

This chain joins TRBV7-2 and TRBJ2-5; a weak D match, TRBD1 (5 bases). The germline V gene has CDR1 SGHTA and CDR2 FQGNSA. CDR3 length: 14 residues. Deletions cut 5 bases from V and 2 bases from J, with 12 bases between. CDR3 sequence (DNA): TGTGCCAGCAGCGAAAGGACACCTCAAGAGACCCAGTACTTC. Translated, it gives CASSERTPQETQYF.

The genes are TRBV28 and TRBJ2-2, with a weak D call TRBD1 (6 bases). The germline V gene has CDR1 MDHEN and CDR2 SYDVKM. The germline V and J ends were trimmed by 5 bases and 1 base, with 14 bases remaining between them. This CDR3 has 16 residues. The CDR3 bases are TGTGCCAGCAGTCCTCACTGGGGACAGAACACCGGGGAGCTGTTTTTT. As protein: CASSPHWGQNTGELFF. Full variable domain (outside the CDR3, taken from reference TRBV28 and TRBJ2-2): DVKVTQSSRYLVKRTGEKVFLECVQDMDHENMFWYRQDPGLGLRLIYFSYDVKMKEKGDIPEGYSVSREKKERFSLILESASTNQTSMYLCASSPHWGQNTGELFFGEGSRLTVL.

V usage is TRBV15 and J usage is TRBJ1-5; D may be TRBD1 (5 bases). Germline lookup yields CDR1 LNHNV and CDR2 YYDKDF (reference sequence). Trimming cost V 1 base and J 0 bases, with 13 bases left between them. CDR3 length equals 17 residues. The CDR3 reads CATSRGGRDDSNQPQHF. As DNA, the CDR3 is TGTGCCACCAGCAGAGGAGGCAGGGATGATAGCAATCAGCCCCAGCATTTT.

V gene TRBV20-1 combines with J gene TRBJ1-2; tentatively, D is TRBD1 (6 bases). V lost 6 bases and J 7 bases, leaving 15 bases between the germline ends. Germline CDR1 reads DFQATT; CDR2 reads SNEGSKA (reference sequence). The CDR3 sequence is 12 residues long. The CDR3 DNA is TGCAGTGCCAGCGACAGGTCGTTTGGCTACACCTTC. As protein: CSASDRSFGYTF.

The rearrangement uses TRBV6-6 and TRBJ2-7, with 8 bases lining up with TRBD1. The CDR3 has 13 residues. V lost 5 bases, J lost 6 bases, and 6 bases stayed unmatched. The germline V gene encodes CDR1 MNHNY and CDR2 SVGAGI (reference sequence). CDR3 sequence (DNA): TGTGCCAGCAGTAGAGGACAGGGACGCGAGCAGTACTTC. It codes for CASSRGQGREQYF.

The chain joins TRBV28 to TRBJ2-3; D not certain. The CDR3 length is 12 residues. CDR1 is MDHEN and CDR2 is SYDVKM in the germline V gene. Trimming took off 2 bases at V and 2 bases at J, with 2 bases between the two ends. The CDR3 nucleotides read TGTGCCAGCAGTTTAACCACAGATACGCAGTATTTT. Translation: CASSLTTDTQYF.

This clonotype was seen a few times. The gene calls are TRBV12-3 or TRBV12-4 and TRBJ1-4; 8 nucleotides line up with TRBD1. The ends lost 4 bases at V and 8 bases at J; junction bases unmatched: 9. The CDR3 runs to 15 residues. DNA for the CDR3: TGTGCCAGCAGTTCCGGGGGGACAGGCCAGGAAAAACTGTTTTTT. As protein: CASSSGGTGQEKLFF.